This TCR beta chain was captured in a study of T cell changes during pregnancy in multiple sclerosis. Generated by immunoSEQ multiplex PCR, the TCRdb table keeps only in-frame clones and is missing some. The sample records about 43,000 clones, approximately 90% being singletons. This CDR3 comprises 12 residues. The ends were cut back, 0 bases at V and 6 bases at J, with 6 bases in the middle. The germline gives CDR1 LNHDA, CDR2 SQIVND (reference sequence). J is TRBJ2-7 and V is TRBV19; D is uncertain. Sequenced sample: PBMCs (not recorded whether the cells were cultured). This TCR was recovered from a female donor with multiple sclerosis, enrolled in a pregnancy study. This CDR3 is CASSIDHCEQYF. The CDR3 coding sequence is TGTGCCAGTAGTATAGATCACTGCGAGCAGTACTTC.